Below, 5 T cell receptor beta chains from the same sample are listed, as sequenced in a study of T cell responses to AZD1222 COVID-19 vaccine. Clones were sequenced by immunoSEQ multiplex PCR, and TCRdb holds only the in-frame ones, with some missing. The sample holds fewer than 120,000 clones, roughly 92% seen once. Material: peripheral blood, obtained 28 days after the second AZD1222 dose. The receptors shown here come from an adult who received the AZD1222 COVID-19 vaccine.

The chain joins TRBV10-1 to TRBJ2-5; D tentatively reads TRBD1 or TRBD2 (5 bases each). V gave up 10 bases and J gave up 2 bases, with 14 bases separating them. In germline, CDR1 is WNHNN, CDR2 SYGVQD (reference sequence). The CDR3 totals 13 residues. CDR3 in amino acids: CATQGRRQETQYF. The CDR3 DNA follows: TGCGCCACCCAGGGACGTCGACAAGAGACCCAGTACTTC.

The CDR3 protein is CASGWDRGAYEQYF. In nucleotides, the CDR3 is TGTGCTAGTGGTTGGGACAGGGGGGCCTACGAGCAGTACTTC. J is TRBJ2-7 and V is TRBV12-5, with 11 bases lining up with TRBD1. This CDR3 is 14 amino acids long. Losses at the gene ends were 4 bases for V and 2 bases for J; bases not matched to a gene: 1. CDR1 and CDR2 from the germline V gene are LGHNT and FRNRAP.

V usage is TRBV7-9 and J usage is TRBJ2-7; 7 bases agree with TRBD2. V was pared by 7 bases and J by 7 bases, with 13 bases of the junction left unmatched. The CDR3 extends over 14 amino acids. The germline V gene encodes CDR1 SEHNR and CDR2 FQNEAQ (reference sequence). Written as DNA, the CDR3 is TGTGCCAGCACGTCCCGGGAGGTCGTATGGGAGCAGTACTTC. This encodes CASTSREVVWEQYF. Drawing the rest from reference TRBV7-9 and TRBJ2-7, the complete variable domain is DTGVSQNPRHKITKRGQNVTFRCDPISEHNRLYWYRQTLGQGPEFLTYFQNEAQLEKSRLLSDRFSAERPKGSFSTLEIQRTEQGDSAMYLCASTSREVVWEQYFGPGTRLTVT.

The V and J genes are TRBV7-3 and TRBJ2-7; TRBD2 might be the D (5 bases). The CDR3 spans 12 residues. In germline, CDR1 is SGHTA, CDR2 FQGTGA. For the CDR3, the DNA is TGTCCTAATCCGGGGATCAACTACGAGCAGTACTTC. Protein: CPNPGINYEQYF.

The gene calls are TRBV7-2 and TRBJ1-4, with D possibly TRBD1 on 5 matching bases. The CDR3 contains 11 residues. Trimming left V 9 bases short and J 14 bases short, with 16 bases between. Germline V lookup: CDR1 SGHTA, CDR2 FQGNSA. The CDR3: CASGGGSTLFF. The CDR3 DNA follows: TGTGCCAGTGGGGGGGGTTCGACTCTGTTTTTT.